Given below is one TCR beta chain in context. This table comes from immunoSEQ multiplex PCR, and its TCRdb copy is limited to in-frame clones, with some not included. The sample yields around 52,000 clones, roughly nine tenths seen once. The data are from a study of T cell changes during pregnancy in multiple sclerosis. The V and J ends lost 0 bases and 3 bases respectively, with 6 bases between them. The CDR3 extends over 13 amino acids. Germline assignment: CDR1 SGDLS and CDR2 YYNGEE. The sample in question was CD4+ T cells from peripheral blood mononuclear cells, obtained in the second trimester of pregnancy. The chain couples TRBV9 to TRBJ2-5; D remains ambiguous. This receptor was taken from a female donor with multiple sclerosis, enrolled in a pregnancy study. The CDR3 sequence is CASSVDPEETQYF. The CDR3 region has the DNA TGTGCCAGCAGCGTAGACCCAGAAGAGACCCAGTACTTC. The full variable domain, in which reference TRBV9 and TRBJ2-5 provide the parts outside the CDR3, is DSGVTQTPKHLITATGQRVTLRCSPRSGDLSVYWYQQSLDQGLQFLIQYYNGEERAKGNILERFSAQQFPDLHSELNLSSLELGDSALYFCASSVDPEETQYFGPGTRLLVL.